The 18 T cell receptor beta chains given below trace back to one sample, sequenced in a study of human T cells and chemical hapten exposure. Each CDR3 protein gets one entry after TCRdb re-called the RACE reads with MiXCR. The top ten hold less than 3% of the sample, which has roughly 260,000 distinct CDR3 sequences, 7.5% to 9% seen once. Time point specified: pre-sensitization, week 0. Treatment specified: therapeutic diphenylcyclopropenone sensitization with weekly scalp DPC. The specimen comprised whole blood, sampled in connection with sensitization to the hapten diphenylcyclopropenone (DPC). Receptor source: a middle-aged woman with alopecia areata. Some clones in this sample may be carry-over from other donors' samples.

This clonotype was seen repeatedly, ten times or more. This rearrangement joins TRBV6-5 to TRBJ2-5; the D gene could be TRBD1 or TRBD2 (5 bases each). This CDR3 comprises 13 residues. CDR1 and CDR2 from the germline V gene are MNHEY and SVGAGI. V lost 2 bases and J 5 bases, leaving 9 bases between the germline ends. CDR3 sequence reads: CASSYRGRETQYF. The CDR3 region has the DNA TGTGCCAGCAGTTACAGGGGACGCGAGACCCAGTACTTC.

This clonotype was seen only a few times. The chain recombines TRBV6-5 with TRBJ2-3; D might be TRBD2 (7 bases). The V gene lost 2 bases and the J gene lost 2 bases, with 23 bases spanning the gap. This CDR3 has 19 residues. CDR1 and CDR2 from the germline V gene are MNHEY and SVGAGI. The CDR3 is CASSYRHPSEGGFTDTQYF. The CDR3 DNA follows: TGTGCCAGCAGTTACCGGCACCCATCAGAGGGGGGGTTCACAGATACGCAGTATTTT.

Only a few counts were recorded for this clonotype. The chain couples TRBV19 to TRBJ2-5; 8 bases map to TRBD1. The CDR3 extends over 13 amino acids. Per the germline V gene, CDR1 is LNHDA and CDR2 is SQIVND (reference sequence). Trimming took 4 bases from V and 13 from J; bases not matched to a gene: 11. The CDR3 region is CASSTNGQGTLYF. The CDR3 DNA reads TGTGCCAGTAGTACAAATGGACAGGGAACGTTGTACTTC. Full variable domain (rest looked up from reference TRBV19 and TRBJ2-5): DGGITQSPKYLFRKEGQNVTLSCEQNLNHDAMYWYRQDPGQGLRLIYYSQIVNDFQKGDIAEGYSVSREKKESFPLTVTSAQKNPTAFYLCASSTNGQGTLYFGPGTRLLVL.

The chain uses TRBV10-3 and TRBJ2-7; perhaps D is TRBD1 or TRBD2 (6 bases each). The CDR3 extends over 14 amino acids. The V end was cut by 4 bases, the J end by 6 bases, with 16 bases between. Germline CDR1 is ENHRY and CDR2 is SYGVKD. The CDR3 loop is CAISASRGEAEQYF. The CDR3 DNA sequence: TGTGCCATCAGTGCCTCTAGGGGGGAGGCCGAGCAGTACTTC.

This clonotype has only a few counts. The chain carries TRBV7-2 and TRBJ1-1, with 7 bases that match TRBD1. The CDR3 is 14 amino acids. J gave up 7 bases and V 4 bases, and 9 bases lay outside the gene matches. From germline, CDR1 is SGHTA and CDR2 FQGNSA. CDR3 DNA sequence: TGTGCCAGCAGCTCGACTTACAGGGGAGGTGAAGCTTTCTTT. It codes for CASSSTYRGGEAFF.

In its sample, this clonotype was seen many times. This sequence joins TRBV27 and TRBJ2-5, with TRBD1 matching 12 bases. The V gene end was trimmed by 5 bases and the J gene end by 4 bases; junction bases not matched to a gene: 5. Germline CDR1 reads MNHEY; CDR2 reads SMNVEV (reference sequence). The CDR3 runs 15 residues. CDR3 in DNA: TGTGCCAGCAGTGCCCGGGACAGGGGGCGAGAGACCCAGTACTTC. Translated, it gives CASSARDRGRETQYF.

This chain joins TRBV6-2 or TRBV6-3 and TRBJ1-5; D call uncertain. The CDR3 runs to 12 residues. Germline CDR1 is MNHEY and CDR2 is SVGEGT. Trimming removed 6 bases from V and 6 bases from J, with 9 bases in between. The CDR3 sequence: CASRTSGQPQHF. Written as DNA, the CDR3 is TGTGCCAGCAGGACCTCAGGTCAGCCCCAGCATTTT.

J is TRBJ2-3 and V is TRBV20-1; TRBD2 matches at 8 bases. V shed 3 bases and J 4 bases; nucleotides not matched to a gene: 12. The germline V gene has CDR1 DFQATT and CDR2 SNEGSKA (reference sequence). This CDR3 is 16 amino acids long. The CDR3 bases are TGCAGTGCTAGGGGGGAACGGGAGGGCCGCGCAGATACGCAGTATTTT. Amino acids: CSARGEREGRADTQYF.

Details on this clonotype: Mismatch with germline at one junction end may stem from a read error. V gene TRBV7-7 combines with J gene TRBJ2-1; the D gene is possibly TRBD1 (5 bases). The CDR3 length is 13 residues. Germline V gene data show CDR1 as SSHAT and CDR2 as FNYEAQ (reference sequence). The CDR3 DNA is TGTGCTAGCAGCCAAGGGGCAGGCAATGAGCAGTTCTTC. Translation: CASSQGAGNEQFF.

V is TRBV5-1 and J is TRBJ2-1; weak D call: TRBD2 (5 bases). Trimming took 5 bases from V and 0 from J, leaving 12 bases between them. The CDR3 totals 15 residues. Germline V gene data show CDR1 as SGHRS and CDR2 as YFSETQ. CDR3 sequence: CASRPPAGSYNEQFF. For the CDR3, the DNA is TGCGCCAGCAGACCCCCCGCGGGCTCCTACAATGAGCAGTTCTTC. Full variable domain (remainder filled in from reference TRBV5-1 and TRBJ2-1): KAGVTQTPRYLIKTRGQQVTLSCSPISGHRSVSWYQQTPGQGLQFLFEYFSETQRNKGNFPGRFSGRQFSNSRSEMNVSTLELGDSALYLCASRPPAGSYNEQFFGPGTRLTVL.

The genes are TRBV12-3 or TRBV12-4 and TRBJ2-2, with TRBD1 as a possible D gene (5 bases). V lost 3 bases and J lost 1, with 12 bases in between. CDR3 size: 16 residues. The CDR3 bases are TGTGCCAGCAGTTTTTTTGGGGCCGGGAACACCGGGGAGCTGTTTTTT. It yields the protein CASSFFGAGNTGELFF.

This chain connects TRBV18 to TRBJ1-5; 7 bases agree with TRBD1. In germline, CDR1 is KGHSH, CDR2 LQKENI. The CDR3 is 14 amino acids. V was clipped by 1 base and J by 4 bases; unmatched bases: 1. CDR3 protein: CASSPQGANQPQHF. CDR3 bases: TGTGCCAGCTCACCACAGGGGGCGAATCAGCCCCAGCATTTT.

V and J are TRBV5-6 and TRBJ1-5, with 7 bases fitting TRBD1. The germline V gene has CDR1 SGHDT and CDR2 YYEEEE. The CDR3 has 14 residues. With V trimmed by 6 bases and J by 3 bases, 6 bases remained unmatched. The CDR3 DNA reads as TGTGCCAGCACCGAGGGACAGACCAATCAGCCCCAGCATTTT. Its translation: CASTEGQTNQPQHF.

This clonotype has a handful of counts. The CDR3 sequence is CATSRDRSQPQHF. The CDR3 DNA is TGTGCCACCAGCAGAGATCGGAGTCAGCCCCAGCATTTT. The V and J genes are TRBV15 and TRBJ1-5; unclear D gene. CDR3 length: 13 amino acids. The ends were cut back, 0 bases at V and 6 bases at J, with 6 bases in the middle. Germline assignment: CDR1 LNHNV and CDR2 YYDKDF (reference sequence).

J is TRBJ1-5 and V is TRBV2; maybe TRBD1 (5 bases). There are 13 residues in the CDR3. The germline gives CDR1 SNHLY, CDR2 FYNNEI. Trimming shortened V by 11 bases and J by 4 bases, and 15 bases separated the two germline ends. The CDR3 region has the DNA TGTGCCGTTGGGACCGAGTCAAATCAGCCCCAGCATTTT. It specifies CAVGTESNQPQHF.

This clonotype was seen only a few times. The chain recombines TRBV28 with TRBJ2-3; D not resolved. CDR3 length: 14 residues. CDR1 and CDR2 (germline): MDHEN, SYDVKM. V was cut by 5 bases and J by 5 bases, with 14 bases left in between. DNA for the CDR3: TGTGCCAGCAGTCCCCTCTCCCCCGGAGATACGCAGTATTTT. It specifies CASSPLSPGDTQYF.

This clonotype has more than one count but fewer than ten. The rearrangement joins TRBV14 to TRBJ2-1; 14 positions agree with TRBD2. Germline CDR1 reads SGHDN; CDR2 reads FVKESK. Trimming at V came to 0 bases and at J to 3 bases, leaving 4 bases not matched to a gene. CDR3 length equals 18 residues. In nucleotides, the CDR3 is TGTGCCAGCAGCCAAGATAGGACTAGCGGGAGGTACTACAATGAGCAGTTCTTC. This gives the protein CASSQDRTSGRYYNEQFF.

This chain connects TRBV6-2 or TRBV6-3 to TRBJ1-1; 8 bases map to TRBD1. V shed 8 bases, J shed 4 bases, and the junction held 12 bases outside the gene matches. Germline V gene sequence: CDR1 MNHEY, CDR2 SVGEGT. CDR3 size: 15 residues. The CDR3 coding sequence is TGTGCCAGCCGAGGACAGGGAGAATGGCCCACTGAAGCTTTCTTT. Residues: CASRGQGEWPTEAFF.